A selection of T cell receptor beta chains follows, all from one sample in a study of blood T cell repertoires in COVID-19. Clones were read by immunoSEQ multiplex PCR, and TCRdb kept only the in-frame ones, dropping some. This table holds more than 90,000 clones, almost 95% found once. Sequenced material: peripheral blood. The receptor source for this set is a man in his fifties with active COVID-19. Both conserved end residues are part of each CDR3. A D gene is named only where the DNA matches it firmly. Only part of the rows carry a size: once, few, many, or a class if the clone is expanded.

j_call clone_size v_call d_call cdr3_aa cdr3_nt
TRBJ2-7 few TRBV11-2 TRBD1 CASSLRGTGFTYEQYF TGTGCCAGCAGCTTACGTGGGACAGGATTTACCTACGAGCAGTACTTC
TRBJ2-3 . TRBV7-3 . CASSLTSPSDTQYF TGTGCCAGCAGCTTAACGTCTCCGTCAGATACGCAGTATTTT
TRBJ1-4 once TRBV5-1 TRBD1 CASSPNTGTANEKLFF TGCGCCAGCAGCCCGAACACAGGGACAGCGAATGAAAAACTGTTTTTT
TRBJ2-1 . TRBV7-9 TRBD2 CASSLDPGGSNEQFF TGTGCCAGCAGCTTAGATCCGGGAGGCTCCAATGAGCAGTTCTTC
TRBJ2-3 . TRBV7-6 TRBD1 CASSPRTGESTDTQYF TGTGCCAGCAGCCCACGGACAGGGGAAAGCACAGATACGCAGTATTTT
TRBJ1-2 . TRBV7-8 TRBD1 CASSGPGQGNYGYTF TGTGCCAGCAGCGGACCGGGACAGGGGAACTATGGCTACACCTTC
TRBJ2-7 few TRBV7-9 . CASSFPLYEQYF TGTGCCAGCAGCTTTCCCCTCTACGAGCAGTACTTC
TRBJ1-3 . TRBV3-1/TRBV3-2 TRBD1 CASSQGRGVGNTIYF TGTGCCAGCAGCCAGGGCAGGGGGGTTGGAAACACCATATATTTT
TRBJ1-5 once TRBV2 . CASSETGPQPQHF TGTGCCAGCAGTGAAACAGGGCCTCAGCCCCAGCATTTT
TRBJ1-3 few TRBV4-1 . CASSLREGGDGNTIYF TGCGCCAGCAGCCTCCGGGAGGGGGGGGACGGAAACACCATATATTTT
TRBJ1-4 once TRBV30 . CAWSVAQSEKLFF TGTGCCTGGAGTGTCGCACAGAGTGAAAAACTGTTTTTT
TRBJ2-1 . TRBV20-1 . CSASSLPGALGASYNEQFF TGCAGTGCTAGTTCACTCCCCGGCGCCCTAGGGGCCTCCTACAATGAGCAGTTCTTC
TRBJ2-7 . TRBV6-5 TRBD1 CASRGTGKGYEQYF TGTGCCAGCCGGGGGACAGGGAAAGGCTACGAGCAGTACTTC
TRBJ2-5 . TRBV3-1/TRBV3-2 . CASSHLIDPRRQYF TGTGCCAGCAGCCACTTAATAGACCCGAGGCGCCAGTACTTC
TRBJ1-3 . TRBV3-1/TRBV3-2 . CASSHRDSSSGNTIYF TGTGCCAGCAGCCACCGCGACTCAAGCTCTGGAAACACCATATATTTT
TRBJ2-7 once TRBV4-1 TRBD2 CASSPSRGGSYEQYF TGCGCCAGCAGCCCATCCCGCGGGGGAAGCTACGAGCAGTACTTC
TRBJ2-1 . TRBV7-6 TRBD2 CASSGRTSGANNEQFF TGTGCCAGCAGCGGACGGACTAGCGGCGCTAACAATGAGCAGTTCTTC
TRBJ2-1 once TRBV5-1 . CASSPQATDNEQFF TGCGCCAGCAGCCCACAGGCCACGGACAATGAGCAGTTCTTC
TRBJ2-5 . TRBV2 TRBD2 CASTRRLAGGGGETQYF TGTGCCAGCACCCGGAGGCTAGCGGGAGGAGGTGGCGAGACCCAGTACTTC
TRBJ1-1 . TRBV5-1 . CASSLVEGQAEAFF TGCGCCAGCAGCTTGGTGGAGGGGCAAGCTGAAGCTTTCTTT
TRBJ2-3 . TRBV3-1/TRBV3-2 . CASSPGEGGNTQYF TGTGCCAGCAGCCCCGGAGAGGGGGGGAATACGCAGTATTTT
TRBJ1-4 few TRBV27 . CASKLLAANEKLFF TGTGCCAGCAAGCTTCTAGCGGCTAATGAAAAACTGTTTTTT
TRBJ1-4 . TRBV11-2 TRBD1 CASSLGTGTEKLFF TGTGCCAGCAGCTTAGGGACAGGCACCGAAAAACTGTTTTTT
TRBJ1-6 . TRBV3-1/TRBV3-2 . CASRPNSLYNSPLHF TGTGCCAGCAGACCGAACTCCCTGTATAATTCACCCCTCCACTTT
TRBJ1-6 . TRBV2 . CASSMTGRSPLHF TGTGCCAGCAGTATGACAGGCCGCTCACCCCTCCACTTT
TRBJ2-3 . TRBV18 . CASSHQIPPDTQYF TGTGCCAGCTCCCACCAGATACCCCCAGATACGCAGTATTTT
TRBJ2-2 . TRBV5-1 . CASSGTGTPNTGELFF TGCGCCAGCAGCGGAACCGGGACACCAAACACCGGGGAGCTGTTTTTT
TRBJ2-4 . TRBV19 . CASSISLAKNIQYF TGTGCCAGTAGTATCTCCCTAGCCAAAAACATTCAGTACTTC
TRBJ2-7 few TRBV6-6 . CASTLSGQPLHEQYF TGTGCCAGCACCTTAAGCGGACAGCCCCTCCACGAGCAGTACTTC
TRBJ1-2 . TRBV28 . CASSLRGYGYTF TGTGCCAGCAGTTTAAGGGGATATGGCTACACCTTC
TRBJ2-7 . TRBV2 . CASLPTVSSYEQYF TGTGCCAGCCTACCCACAGTTAGCTCCTACGAGCAGTACTTC
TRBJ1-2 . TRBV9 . CASSGQGPGYTF TGTGCCAGCAGCGGGCAGGGTCCGGGCTACACCTTC
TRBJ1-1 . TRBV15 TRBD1 CATSRDRGISNTEAFF TGTGCCACCAGCAGGGACAGGGGCATATCGAACACTGAAGCTTTCTTT
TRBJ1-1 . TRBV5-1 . CASRSGVNTEAFF TGCGCCAGCAGATCGGGAGTTAACACTGAAGCTTTCTTT
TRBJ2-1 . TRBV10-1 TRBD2 CASSEGLDFREQFF TGCGCCAGCAGTGAGGGACTAGACTTCCGTGAGCAGTTCTTC
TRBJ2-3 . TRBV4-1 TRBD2 CASSTGLAGVVGTDTQYF TGCGCCAGCAGCACCGGACTAGCGGGAGTGGTGGGCACAGATACGCAGTATTTT
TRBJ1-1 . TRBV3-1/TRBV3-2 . CASSLSGTINTEAFF TGTGCCAGCAGTCTTTCCGGGACAATTAACACTGAAGCTTTCTTT
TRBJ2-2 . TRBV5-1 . CASSLGGRSNTGELFF TGCGCCAGCAGCTTAGGGGGTCGATCGAACACCGGGGAGCTGTTTTTT